These T cell receptor beta chains were read from a single sample in a study of blood T cell repertoires in COVID-19. Generated by immunoSEQ multiplex PCR, the TCRdb table keeps only in-frame clones and is missing some. Of roughly 250,000 clones in the sample, approximately 84% were seen once. Material: peripheral blood. The receptor source for this set is an elderly woman with acute or convalescent COVID-19. Both conserved end residues are part of each CDR3. A D gene is named only where the DNA matches it firmly. Clone size is not always given. Where it is, it says once, few, many or a class for expanded clones.

V	D	size	J	CDR3	DNA
TRBV19	TRBD1	few	TRBJ1-2	CASSTALGQGLTYGYTF	TGTGCCAGTAGTACCGCGCTGGGACAGGGCCTCACCTATGGCTACACCTTC
TRBV5-1	-	-	TRBJ2-4	CASSINTRVFGNIQYF	TGCGCCAGCAGCATAAACACGAGGGTTTTCGGGAACATTCAGTACTTC
TRBV2	TRBD1	few	TRBJ1-4	CASRSNRGGYEKLFF	TGTGCCAGCAGGTCTAACAGGGGAGGCTATGAAAAACTGTTTTTT
TRBV6-5	-	-	TRBJ1-5	CASRDNNQPQHF	TGTGCCAGCCGGGACAACAATCAGCCCCAGCATTTT
TRBV7-9	-	-	TRBJ1-2	CASSPGYGGDYGYTF	TGTGCCAGCAGCCCAGGGTACGGGGGAGACTATGGCTACACCTTC
TRBV19	TRBD1	-	TRBJ1-2	CASSLDRRYGYTF	TGTGCCAGTAGTTTGGACAGGAGGTATGGCTACACCTTC
TRBV13	-	once	TRBJ2-3	CASSFNSEGTQYF	TGTGCCAGCAGCTTCAATTCGGAGGGGACGCAGTATTTT
TRBV7-2	-	-	TRBJ2-2	CASSLVPGQNTGELFF	TGTGCCAGCAGCTTAGTCCCAGGGCAGAACACCGGGGAGCTGTTTTTT
TRBV6-5	-	many	TRBJ1-6	CASSYNHPGSPLHF	TGTGCCAGCAGTTACAACCACCCCGGGTCACCCCTCCACTTT
TRBV2	-	-	TRBJ1-2	CASRGEGGIYGYTF	TGTGCCAGCAGAGGGGAAGGTGGTATCTATGGCTACACCTTC
TRBV7-2	TRBD1	-	TRBJ1-3	CASSNPGQAFSGNTIYF	TGTGCCAGCAGCAATCCCGGACAGGCCTTCTCTGGAAACACCATATATTTT
TRBV6-5	TRBD1	once	TRBJ2-7	CASRDRTYEQYF	TGTGCCAGCCGGGACAGGACCTACGAGCAGTACTTC
TRBV5-1	TRBD1	-	TRBJ2-1	CASSWIQGELKSNEQFF	TGCGCCAGCAGCTGGATACAGGGGGAACTCAAGTCTAATGAGCAGTTCTTC
TRBV19	TRBD1	few	TRBJ1-1	CATTGQVMNTEAFF	TGTGCCACCACGGGACAGGTCATGAACACTGAAGCTTTCTTT
TRBV25-1	-	-	TRBJ2-2	CASSEPKTGELFF	TGTGCCAGCAGTGAGCCTAAAACCGGGGAGCTGTTTTTT
TRBV5-1	-	-	TRBJ2-1	CASSLERYNEQFF	TGCGCCAGCAGCTTGGAACGGTACAATGAGCAGTTCTTC
TRBV15	TRBD1	-	TRBJ1-2	CATSREAGQQRNYGYTF	TGTGCCACCAGCAGAGAGGCGGGACAGCAGAGAAACTATGGCTACACCTTC
TRBV21-1	-	-	TRBJ1-2	CASSKGQVLGYGYTF	TGTGCCAGCAGCAAGGGACAGGTGCTTGGTTATGGCTACACCTTC
TRBV6-5	-	-	TRBJ2-1	CASRETVFSYNEQFF	TGTGCCAGCAGAGAGACAGTATTCTCCTACAATGAGCAGTTCTTC
TRBV6-5	TRBD1	-	TRBJ2-1	CASTDRAYNEQFF	TGTGCCAGCACCGACAGGGCCTACAATGAGCAGTTCTTC
TRBV7-3	-	-	TRBJ1-1	CASSLSGNTEAFF	TGTGCCAGCAGCTTATCGGGTAACACTGAAGCTTTCTTT
TRBV18	-	-	TRBJ2-2	CASSPGLNTGELFF	TGTGCCAGCTCACCAGGGCTGAACACCGGGGAGCTGTTTTTT
TRBV19	-	-	TRBJ2-7	CASSNFGLDEQYF	TGTGCCAGTAGTAATTTTGGTCTAGACGAGCAGTACTTC
TRBV28	TRBD2	-	TRBJ2-3	CASSPRIVAGVEADTQYF	TGTGCCAGCAGTCCTCGAATAGTGGCGGGAGTTGAGGCAGATACGCAGTATTTT